The 26 T cell receptor beta chains below come from one sample, sequenced in a study of CD8+ T cells in alopecia areata (dated by TCRdb to 2017 to 2018). The time point label here, explained by the study, means: less than five weeks on oral tofacitinib. The treatment or condition label, read with the paper, signifies: oral pan-JAK inhibitor, 5-10 mg twice daily. Library preparation used the immunoSEQ multiplex PCR assay. To provide template for TCR sequencing, every sample had RNA extracted and reverse transcribed into cDNA. The source is immuneACCESS, and TCRdb retained only in-frame sequences with V and J called. Part of the clones is not carried over; for the studies checked, unresolved V genes explain less than half of this, and the remainder is unexplained. The sample yields about 120,000 clones; around 56% were counted once. The ten largest clones take up approximately 0.5% of the sample. The sample here was CD4+ T cells sorted from blood, taken at week 4, from a patient treated with tofacitinib. Every receptor here comes from a human donor with alopecia areata.

This clone was observed a few times. The V call is TRBV2, the J call TRBJ2-1; possibly TRBD2 for D (6 bases). Trimming pared 2 bases from V and 7 bases from J, leaving 18 bases between. CDR1 and CDR2 from the germline V gene are SNHLY and FYNNEI. The CDR3 is made up of 16 amino acids. Written as DNA, the CDR3 is TGTGCCAGCAGTGAACAGGGAGGCTTGATAGGGAATGAGCAGTTCTTC. It translates to CASSEQGGLIGNEQFF.

In this sample, this clone turned up a few times. V and J are TRBV25-1 and TRBJ1-5, with D possibly matching TRBD1 (6 bases). Looked up from germline, CDR1 is MGHDK and CDR2 is SYGVNS. The V and J ends lost 4 bases and 7 bases respectively, with 17 bases between them. This CDR3 has 15 residues. The CDR3 loop reads CASSAQTGGGQPQHF. DNA for the CDR3: TGTGCCAGCAGTGCCCAAACAGGAGGGGGGCAGCCCCAGCATTTT.

V usage is TRBV18 and J usage is TRBJ1-2, with 9 bases that match TRBD1. Germline CDR1 reads KGHSH; CDR2 reads LQKENI. This CDR3 is built from 13 residues. The V segment lost 6 bases and the J segment 8 bases; nucleotides outside the gene matches: 7. CDR3 sequence: CASSPGQGEGYTF. In nucleotides, the CDR3 is TGTGCCAGCTCGCCGGGACAGGGTGAAGGCTACACCTTC.

This chain uses TRBV27 with TRBJ2-2, with a weak D call TRBD1 (6 bases). The CDR3 runs 15 residues. V was clipped by 3 bases and J by 3 bases, with 11 bases between them. CDR1 MNHEY and CDR2 SMNVEV come from the germline V gene (reference sequence). CDR3 DNA sequence: TGTGCCAGCAGTTTCCAGGGGCCGTACACCGGGGAGCTGTTTTTT. Its translation: CASSFQGPYTGELFF.

V usage is TRBV14 and J usage is TRBJ1-2; tentative D call: TRBD1 (6 bases). V was trimmed by 0 bases and J by 14 bases, leaving 16 bases between them. This CDR3 spans 13 amino acids. Germline-derived CDR1 and CDR2 are SGHDN and FVKESK. CDR3 loop: CASSQDHSRGATF. CDR3 DNA: TGTGCCAGCAGCCAAGATCACAGCAGGGGTGCGACCTTC. The full variable domain, completed using reference TRBV14 and TRBJ1-2, is EAGVTQFPSHSVIEKGQTVTLRCDPISGHDNLYWYRRVMGKEIKFLLHFVKESKQDESGMPNNRFLAERTGGTYSTLKVQPAELEDSGVYFCASSQDHSRGATFGSGTRLTVV.

This clone has a handful of counts. The V and J genes are TRBV29-1 and TRBJ2-7; 9 bases line up with TRBD1. V shed 5 bases and J 2 bases; nucleotides not matched to a gene: 4. The CDR3 length is 13 residues. The germline CDR1 and CDR2 sequences are SQVTM and ANQGSEA. CDR3 DNA sequence: TGCAGCGTTTCTCGGGACAGGGCCTACGAGCAGTACTTC. Translating it yields CSVSRDRAYEQYF.

The CDR3: CASSVAGSGQAFF. The CDR3 DNA reads as TGTGCCAGCAGCGTAGCTGGGAGCGGGCAAGCTTTCTTT. This chain joins TRBV9 and TRBJ1-1; unclear D gene. V was cut by 0 bases and J by 9 bases, with 12 bases left in between. This CDR3 has 13 amino acids. CDR1 is SGDLS, CDR2 YYNGEE, per germline.

This clone was seen more than once but under ten times. The J gene is TRBJ2-1, the V gene TRBV29-1; D possibly matches TRBD1 or TRBD2 (5 bases each). The CDR3 runs 11 residues. Trimming removed 3 bases at V and 13 bases at J, with 13 bases between. Germline CDR1 reads SQVTM; CDR2 reads ANQGSEA. As DNA, the CDR3 is TGCAGCGTTGAGCCCGGGACGGATCAGTTCTTC. Translated, it gives CSVEPGTDQFF.

This chain uses TRBV2 with TRBJ2-4, with D maybe TRBD2 (6 bases). Trimming stripped 7 bases from V and 3 bases from J, with 16 bases between. There are 15 residues in the CDR3. Per the germline V gene, CDR1 is SNHLY and CDR2 is FYNNEI. Here the CDR3 DNA reads TGTGCCAGCACCGAACGGGCTAGCGTCAAAAACATTCAGTACTTC. It specifies CASTERASVKNIQYF.

In its sample, this clone was seen a few times. J is TRBJ1-1 and V is TRBV29-1; D is perhaps TRBD1 (6 bases). The V end was cut by 4 bases, the J end by 0 bases, with 15 bases between. The CDR3 runs to 15 residues. Germline lookup yields CDR1 SQVTM and CDR2 ANQGSEA. CDR3 DNA sequence: TGCAGCGTTGCCGGACAGAGAGGAGTGAACACTGAAGCTTTCTTT. Translating it yields CSVAGQRGVNTEAFF.

This rearrangement joins TRBV19 to TRBJ2-5, with 7 positions matching TRBD1. Germline CDR1 reads LNHDA; CDR2 reads SQIVND (reference sequence). J was trimmed by 5 bases and V by 6 bases; bases with no gene match: 6. CDR3 size: 13 residues. The DNA of the CDR3 is TGTGCCAGTAGCAGACAGGGCTTGGAGACCCAGTACTTC. It yields the protein CASSRQGLETQYF.

This chain joins TRBV29-1 and TRBJ1-2, with 9 positions matching TRBD1. Germline V gene sequence: CDR1 SQVTM, CDR2 ANQGSEA. The junction had 7 bases not matched to a gene; V was cut back by 7 bases and J by 7 bases. The CDR3 is 12 residues long. CDR3 in amino acids: CSELDRGGGYTF. The CDR3 bases are TGCAGCGAGCTGGACAGGGGTGGTGGCTACACCTTC.

V gene TRBV5-6 combines with J gene TRBJ2-7; no reliable D call. V was trimmed by 4 bases and J by 3 bases, leaving 5 bases between them. The CDR3 consists of 11 residues. The germline gives CDR1 SGHDT, CDR2 YYEEEE. CDR3 amino acids: CASSQFYEQYF. In DNA, the CDR3 is TGTGCCAGCAGCCAGTTCTACGAGCAGTACTTC. Supplemented by reference TRBV5-6 and TRBJ2-7, the full variable domain reads DAGVTQSPTHLIKTRGQQVTLRCSPKSGHDTVSWYQQALGQGPQFIFQYYEEEERQRGNFPDRFSGHQFPNYSSELNVNALLLGDSALYLCASSQFYEQYFGPGTRLTVT.

The chain uses TRBV30 and TRBJ1-1; D remains unclear. Germline V gene sequence: CDR1 GTSNPN, CDR2 SVGIG (reference sequence). The V gene lost 2 bases and the J gene lost 5 bases, with 12 bases spanning the gap. This CDR3 is 13 amino acids long. The CDR3 nucleotides are TGTGCCTGGAGTTTCGAGAGAGAAACTGAAGCTTTCTTT. Amino acids: CAWSFERETEAFF. The full variable domain, with the rest looked up from reference TRBV30 and TRBJ1-1, is SQTIHQWPATLVQPVGSPLSLECTVEGTSNPNLYWYRQAAGRGLQLLFYSVGIGQISSEVPQNLSASRPQDRQFILSSKKLLLSDSGFYLCAWSFERETEAFFGQGTRLTVV.

This clone was detected only a few times. The gene calls are TRBV4-1 and TRBJ2-1; no clear D gene. The germline V and J ends were trimmed by 5 bases and 0 bases, with 14 bases remaining between them. This CDR3 has 16 amino acids. Per the germline V gene, CDR1 is MGHRA and CDR2 is YSYEKL. CDR3 amino acids: CASSAINIVSYNEQFF. CDR3 DNA: TGCGCCAGCAGCGCAATCAACATCGTCTCCTACAATGAGCAGTTCTTC.

This clone was observed a handful of times. The chain couples TRBV29-1 to TRBJ2-1; 10 bases agree with TRBD2. V trimming: 5 bases; J trimming: 14 bases; junction bases outside the gene matches: 6. The CDR3 sequence is 11 residues long. Germline lookup yields CDR1 SQVTM and CDR2 ANQGSEA. The DNA of the CDR3 is TGCAGCGTTCAGGGACTAGCGCATGAGTTCTTC. As protein: CSVQGLAHEFF.

The chain carries TRBV7-9 and TRBJ1-2; no definite D call. Germline V gene lookup returns CDR1 SEHNR and CDR2 FQNEAQ (reference sequence). V dropped 5 bases and J dropped 2 bases, with 15 bases sitting between them. The CDR3 contains 15 residues. DNA of the CDR3: TGTGCCAGCAGCCCAACCAACGAGCTGAACTATGGCTACACCTTC. Protein sequence: CASSPTNELNYGYTF.

The chain links TRBV27 to TRBJ2-1; TRBD1 or TRBD2 may be the D gene (5 bases each). The CDR3 sequence is 12 residues long. Germline V gene data show CDR1 as MNHEY and CDR2 as SMNVEV (reference sequence). Trimming removed 5 bases from V and 14 bases from J, with 16 bases in between. CDR3 sequence reads: CASSEAGTTEFF. The CDR3 DNA reads as TGTGCCAGCAGTGAGGCCGGGACGACGGAGTTCTTC.

V gene TRBV29-1 combines with J gene TRBJ2-5; D gene uncertain. Germline CDR1 and CDR2: SQVTM and ANQGSEA. V gave up 4 bases and J gave up 2 bases, with 11 bases separating them. CDR3 length equals 13 residues. The CDR3 reads CSVAPLTQETQYF. The CDR3 region has the DNA TGCAGCGTTGCTCCACTCACTCAAGAGACCCAGTACTTC.

The chain combines TRBV30 with TRBJ1-5, with D perhaps TRBD1 (5 bases). The V end was cut by 0 bases, the J end by 9 bases, with 12 bases between. The CDR3 length is 13 residues. Germline V gene data show CDR1 as GTSNPN and CDR2 as SVGIG (reference sequence). The CDR3 region is CAWSVGVLRPQHF. The CDR3 DNA sequence: TGTGCCTGGAGTGTAGGGGTTTTGCGGCCCCAGCATTTT.

V gene TRBV30 combines with J gene TRBJ1-5; D is ambiguous. The germline CDR1 and CDR2 sequences are GTSNPN and SVGIG (reference sequence). CDR3 length: 17 residues. Trimming took 3 bases from V and 3 from J, leaving 21 bases between them. The DNA of the CDR3 is TGTGCCTGGAGCCCTCGGTCGGGCCGGACCATCAATCAGCCCCAGCATTTT. Amino acid sequence: CAWSPRSGRTINQPQHF.

The V gene is TRBV30, the J gene TRBJ1-5; 9 nucleotides align to TRBD1. This CDR3 comprises 12 residues. V lost 3 bases, J lost 7 bases, and 1 base stayed unmatched. The germline V gene encodes CDR1 GTSNPN and CDR2 SVGIG (reference sequence). The CDR3 loop reads CAWRTGGQPQHF. CDR3 DNA: TGTGCCTGGAGAACAGGGGGCCAGCCCCAGCATTTT. The full variable domain, rest sourced from reference TRBV30 and TRBJ1-5, is SQTIHQWPATLVQPVGSPLSLECTVEGTSNPNLYWYRQAAGRGLQLLFYSVGIGQISSEVPQNLSASRPQDRQFILSSKKLLLSDSGFYLCAWRTGGQPQHFGDGTRLSIL.

This sequence joins TRBV2 and TRBJ1-1; D not resolved. Trimming cost V 5 bases and J 2 bases, with 6 bases left between them. CDR1 is SNHLY and CDR2 is FYNNEI in the germline V gene. The CDR3 has 12 residues. The chain's CDR3 is CASSQPNTEAFF. The CDR3 bases are TGTGCCAGCAGTCAGCCCAACACTGAAGCTTTCTTT.

There are a few counts of this clone. The rearrangement joins TRBV7-9 to TRBJ1-4; 7 nucleotides agree with TRBD1. Unmatched junction bases numbered 7, after V lost 5 bases and J lost 1 base. There are 16 residues in the CDR3. Germline V CDR1 and CDR2: SEHNR, FQNEAQ (reference sequence). CDR3 sequence reads: CASSERGQITNEKLFF. The CDR3 DNA reads as TGTGCCAGCAGCGAACGGGGACAGATAACTAATGAAAAACTGTTTTTT.

This clone has a handful of counts. The V call is TRBV7-2, the J call TRBJ2-1; unclear D gene. The CDR3 covers 16 residues. Germline V lookup: CDR1 SGHTA, CDR2 FQGNSA. The V end lost 5 bases, the J end lost 2 bases, and 16 bases lay between the germline ends. The CDR3, as DNA: TGTGCCAGCAGCCCGTACGTCCAGGCGACCTACAATGAGCAGTTCTTC. Its protein product is CASSPYVQATYNEQFF.

The chain employs TRBV6-6 and TRBJ2-5, with a possible D match to TRBD1 (5 bases). The CDR3 covers 12 residues. Germline V gene sequence: CDR1 MNHNY, CDR2 SVGAGI (reference sequence). V was trimmed by 5 bases and J by 5 bases, leaving 9 bases between them. CDR3 sequence (DNA): TGTGCCAGCAGTCAGGGTGGGGAGACCCAGTACTTC. Translation: CASSQGGETQYF.